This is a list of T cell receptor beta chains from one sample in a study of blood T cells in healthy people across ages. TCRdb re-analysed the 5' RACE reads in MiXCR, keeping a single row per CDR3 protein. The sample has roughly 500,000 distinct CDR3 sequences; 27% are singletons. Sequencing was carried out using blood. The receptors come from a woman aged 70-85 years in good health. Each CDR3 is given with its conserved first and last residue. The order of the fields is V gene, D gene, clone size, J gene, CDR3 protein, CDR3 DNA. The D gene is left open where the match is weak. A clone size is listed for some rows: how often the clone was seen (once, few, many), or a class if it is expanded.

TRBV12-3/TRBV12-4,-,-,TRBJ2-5,CASSSSQGYRVSQYF,TGTGCCAGCAGTTCGTCCCAGGGGTATCGGGTGTCCCAGTACTTC
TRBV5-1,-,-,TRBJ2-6,CASSLAARSGANVLTF,TGCGCCAGCAGCTTGGCGGCGAGGTCTGGGGCCAACGTCCTGACTTTC
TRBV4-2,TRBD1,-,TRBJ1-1,CASSQEGGYAGLGTEAFF,TGTGCCAGCAGCCAAGAAGGGGGCTACGCAGGGTTGGGCACTGAAGCTTTCTTT
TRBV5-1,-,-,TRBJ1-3,CASSLQDRNTIYF,TGCGCCAGCAGCCTTCAGGACCGAAACACCATATATTTT
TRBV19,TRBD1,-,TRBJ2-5,CASSPMTGVAETQYF,TGTGCCAGTAGTCCTATGACAGGGGTCGCCGAGACCCAGTACTTC
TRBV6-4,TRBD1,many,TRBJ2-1,CASSDKGGRYNEQFF,TGTGCCAGCAGTGATAAAGGGGGCCGTTACAATGAGCAGTTCTTC
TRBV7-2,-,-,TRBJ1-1,CASSGIRNTEAFF,TGTGCCAGCAGCGGCATCAGGAACACTGAAGCTTTCTTT
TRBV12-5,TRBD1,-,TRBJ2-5,CASGRDSNPTQYF,TGTGCTAGTGGCCGGGACAGTAACCCGACCCAGTACTTC
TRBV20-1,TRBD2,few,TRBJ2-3,CSPSGVADTQYF,TGCAGCCCCAGCGGGGTCGCAGATACGCAGTATTTT
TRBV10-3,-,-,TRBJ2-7,CAIAGDGAYEQYF,TGTGCCATCGCCGGGGACGGTGCCTACGAGCAGTACTTC
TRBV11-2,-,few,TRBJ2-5,CASSLAPVGTQYF,TGTGCCAGCAGCTTGGCCCCGGTAGGGACCCAGTACTTC
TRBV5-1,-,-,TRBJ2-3,CASSLDPMADTQYF,TGCGCCAGCAGCTTGGACCCAATGGCAGATACGCAGTATTTT
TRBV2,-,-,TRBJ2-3,CASKKDTDTQYF,TGTGCCAGCAAAAAGGACACAGATACGCAGTATTTT
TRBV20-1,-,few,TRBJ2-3,CSARIIDTQYF,TGCAGTGCTAGAATAATAGATACGCAGTATTTT
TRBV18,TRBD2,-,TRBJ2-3,CASSPPASGGPTQYF,TGTGCCAGCTCACCACCGGCTAGCGGGGGCCCTACGCAGTATTTT
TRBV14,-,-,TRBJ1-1,CASSQVDTYMNTEAFF,TGTGCCAGCAGCCAAGTTGACACCTACATGAACACTGAAGCTTTCTTT
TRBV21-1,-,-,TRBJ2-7,CASSRVDRGLYAQYF,TGTGCCAGCAGCAGGGTCGACAGGGGGCTATACGCGCAGTACTTC
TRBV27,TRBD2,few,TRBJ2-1,CASKGTRLSHEQFF,TGTGCCAGCAAAGGGACTAGGTTGTCGCATGAGCAGTTCTTC
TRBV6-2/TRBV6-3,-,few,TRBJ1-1,CASRPQTTEAFF,TGTGCCAGCAGGCCTCAGACGACTGAAGCTTTCTTT
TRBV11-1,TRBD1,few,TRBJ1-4,CASSPRQGVDLLPTNEKLFF,TGTGCCAGCAGCCCACGACAGGGTGTCGACCTATTACCAACTAATGAAAAACTGTTTTTT
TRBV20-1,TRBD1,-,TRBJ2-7,CSAREGTGYHEQYF,TGCAGTGCTAGGGAGGGGACAGGGTACCACGAGCAGTACTTC
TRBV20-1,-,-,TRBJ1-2,CSYRDPNYGYTF,TGCAGCTACCGGGACCCTAACTATGGCTACACCTTC
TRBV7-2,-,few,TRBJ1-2,CASSLDYSGYTF,TGTGCCAGCAGCTTAGATTACTCTGGCTACACCTTC
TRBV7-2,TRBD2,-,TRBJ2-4,CASSSSGQYLLAKNIQYF,TGTGCCAGCAGCTCTAGCGGGCAGTACTTACTAGCCAAAAACATTCAGTACTTC
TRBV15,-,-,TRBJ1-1,CATGEGSYTEAFF,TGTGCCACCGGAGAGGGGTCCTACACTGAAGCTTTCTTT
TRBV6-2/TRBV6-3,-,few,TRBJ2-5,CASSFEGGQETQYF,TGTGCCAGCAGTTTCGAGGGCGGACAAGAGACCCAGTACTTC
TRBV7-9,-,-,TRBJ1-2,CASSLEAGRVYGYTF,TGTGCCAGCAGCTTAGAGGCGGGTCGTGTCTATGGCTACACCTTC
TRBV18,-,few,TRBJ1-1,CASSPLGQLNTEAFF,TGTGCCAGCTCACCACTAGGGCAATTGAACACTGAAGCTTTCTTT
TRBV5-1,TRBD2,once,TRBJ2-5,CASSPAGPQETQYF,TGCGCCAGCAGCCCAGCGGGGCCCCAAGAGACCCAGTACTTC
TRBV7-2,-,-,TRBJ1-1,CASSLVYLNTEAFF,TGTGCCAGCAGCTTAGTGTATCTGAACACTGAAGCTTTCTTT
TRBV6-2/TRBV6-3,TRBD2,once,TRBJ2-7,CAGSYRGTSGRNSYEQYF,TGTGCCGGCAGTTACCGCGGGACTAGCGGGAGGAACTCCTACGAGCAGTACTTC
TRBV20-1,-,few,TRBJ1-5,CSALEHGNQPQHF,TGCAGTGCTTTAGAACATGGCAATCAGCCCCAGCATTTT
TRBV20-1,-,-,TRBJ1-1,CRGDKYTEASF,TGCAGGGGGGACAAATACACTGAAGCTTCCTTT
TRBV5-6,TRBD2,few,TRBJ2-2,CASSWSRTSTGELFF,TGTGCCAGCAGCTGGTCCAGGACTAGCACCGGGGAGCTGTTTTTT
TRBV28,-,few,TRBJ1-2,CASSTGTYGYTF,TGTGCCAGCAGTACAGGAACTTATGGCTACACCTTC
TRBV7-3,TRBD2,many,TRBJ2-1,CASSLGLDNEQFF,TGTGCCAGCAGCTTGGGACTAGACAATGAGCAGTTCTTC
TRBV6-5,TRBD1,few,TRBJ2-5,CASSYSTGTKETQYF,TGTGCCAGCAGTTACTCGACAGGGACGAAAGAGACCCAGTACTTC
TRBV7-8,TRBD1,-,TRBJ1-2,CAVSRDRMSGYTF,TGTGCCGTCTCCCGGGACAGGATGAGTGGCTACACCTTC